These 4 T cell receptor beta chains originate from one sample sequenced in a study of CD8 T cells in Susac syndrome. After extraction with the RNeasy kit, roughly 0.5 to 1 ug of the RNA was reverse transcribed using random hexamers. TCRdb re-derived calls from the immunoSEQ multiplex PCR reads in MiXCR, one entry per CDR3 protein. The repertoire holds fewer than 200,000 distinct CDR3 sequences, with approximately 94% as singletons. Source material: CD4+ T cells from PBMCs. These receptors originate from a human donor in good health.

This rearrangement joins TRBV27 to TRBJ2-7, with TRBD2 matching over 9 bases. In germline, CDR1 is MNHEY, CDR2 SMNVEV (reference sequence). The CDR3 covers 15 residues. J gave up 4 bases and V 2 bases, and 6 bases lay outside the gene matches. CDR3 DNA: TGTGCCAGCAGTTTAGTTACTAGCGGGCCATACGAGCAGTACTTC. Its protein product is CASSLVTSGPYEQYF.

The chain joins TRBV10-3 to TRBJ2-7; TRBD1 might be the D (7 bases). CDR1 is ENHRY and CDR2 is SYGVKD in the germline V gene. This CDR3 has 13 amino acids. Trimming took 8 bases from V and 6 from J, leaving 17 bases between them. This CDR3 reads CAIGGTVESEQYF. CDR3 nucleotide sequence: TGTGCCATCGGAGGGACAGTCGAAAGCGAGCAGTACTTC.

This CDR3 reads CASSDPGPQGTEAFF. DNA of the CDR3: TGTGCCAGCAGTGATCCCGGGCCCCAAGGGACTGAAGCTTTCTTT. This sequence joins TRBV25-1 and TRBJ1-1; D not certain. Germline CDR1 and CDR2: MGHDK and SYGVNS. The CDR3 is 15 residues long. V lost 3 bases and J 5 bases, leaving 16 bases between the germline ends.

Written as DNA, the CDR3 is TGTGCCAGTAGTATAGGGGGGAACACTGAAGCTTTCTTT. It translates to CASSIGGNTEAFF. The chain employs TRBV19 and TRBJ1-1; D not certain. This CDR3 region has 13 residues. Germline V gene lookup returns CDR1 LNHDA and CDR2 SQIVND (reference sequence). V shed 1 base and J shed 1 base, with 4 bases lying between them.